This T cell receptor beta chain was documented in a study of CD8 T cells in ankylosing spondylitis. Overall study findings and caveats: Blood of patients with ankylosing spondylitis appeared to be characterized by a TCR beta motif of eight highly homologous variants.

The V end was cut by 0 bases, the J end by 1 base, with 10 bases between. The CDR3 has 15 residues. Germline V gives CDR1 SGHRS, CDR2 YFSETQ. A note on this clonotype: Its target is not known.

Libraries for TCR beta were made by quantitative 5'-RACE with molecular barcodes. MiXCR, applied by TCRdb to the 5' RACE reads, yields one record per CDR3 protein. This table has 450,000 or so distinct CDR3 sequences, more than 25% appearing once. V gene TRBV5-1 combines with J gene TRBJ1-1; D unresolved. Input material: blood, either unsorted or a sorted T cell fraction (not recorded which). This receptor was taken from a male donor with ankylosing spondylitis. Written as DNA, the CDR3 is TGCGCCAGCAGCTTGGAGGGCTTCCAGAACACTGAAGCTTTCTTT. Its protein product is CASSLEGFQNTEAFF.